The clone carrying this T cell receptor beta chain was seen repeatedly, ten times or more. CDR3 length: 13 amino acids. V was trimmed by 2 bases and J by 8 bases, leaving 11 bases between them. Germline CDR1 is SGHRS and CDR2 is YFSETQ. This record belongs to a study of response to subunit inactivated influenza vaccine. In TCRdb, the RT-PCR reads were re-called with MiXCR into one record per CDR3 protein. The sample has some 570,000 distinct CDR3 sequences, approximately 10% seen once. In addition, the sample was reused for a study of T cells expressing NK-cell markers. That work adds: Researchers built TCR beta cDNA using 5'RACE template switching with UMIs.

The J gene is TRBJ2-1, the V gene TRBV5-1; D unresolved. Source: PBMCs from blood, taken on the day of vaccination. The source of this sequence is a man aged 45-65 years who received an inactivated influenza vaccine. CDR3 amino acids: CASSLRPVDEQFF. The DNA of the CDR3 is TGCGCCAGCAGCTTAAGACCCGTGGATGAGCAGTTCTTC. Drawing the rest from reference TRBV5-1 and TRBJ2-1, the complete variable domain is KAGVTQTPRYLIKTRGQQVTLSCSPISGHRSVSWYQQTPGQGLQFLFEYFSETQRNKGNFPGRFSGRQFSNSRSEMNVSTLELGDSALYLCASSLRPVDEQFFGPGTRLTVL.